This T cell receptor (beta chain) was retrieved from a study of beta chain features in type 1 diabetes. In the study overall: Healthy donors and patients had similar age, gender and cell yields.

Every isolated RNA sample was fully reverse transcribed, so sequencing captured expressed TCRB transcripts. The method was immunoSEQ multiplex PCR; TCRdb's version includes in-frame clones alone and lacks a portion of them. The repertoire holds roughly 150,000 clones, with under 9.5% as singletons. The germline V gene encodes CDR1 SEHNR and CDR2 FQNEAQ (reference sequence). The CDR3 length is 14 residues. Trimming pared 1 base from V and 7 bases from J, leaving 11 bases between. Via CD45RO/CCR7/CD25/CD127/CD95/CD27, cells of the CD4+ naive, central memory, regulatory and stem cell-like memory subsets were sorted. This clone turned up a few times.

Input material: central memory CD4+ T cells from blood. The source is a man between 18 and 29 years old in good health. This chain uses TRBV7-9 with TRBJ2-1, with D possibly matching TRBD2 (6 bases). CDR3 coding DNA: TGTGCCAGCAGCTTAGTCCGGCGGGGAAATGAGCAGTTCTTC. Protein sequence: CASSLVRRGNEQFF.